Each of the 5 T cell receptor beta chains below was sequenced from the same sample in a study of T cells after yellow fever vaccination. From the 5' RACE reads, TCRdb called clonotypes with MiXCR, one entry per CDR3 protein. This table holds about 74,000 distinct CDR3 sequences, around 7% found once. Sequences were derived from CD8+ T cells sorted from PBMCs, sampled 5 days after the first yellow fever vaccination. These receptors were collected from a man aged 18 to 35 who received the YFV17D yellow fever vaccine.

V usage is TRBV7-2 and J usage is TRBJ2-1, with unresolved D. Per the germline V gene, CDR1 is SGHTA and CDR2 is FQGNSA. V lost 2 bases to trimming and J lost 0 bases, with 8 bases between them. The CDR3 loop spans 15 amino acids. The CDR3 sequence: CASSLSKGSYNEQFF. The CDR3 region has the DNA TGTGCCAGCAGCTTATCGAAAGGCTCCTACAATGAGCAGTTCTTC.

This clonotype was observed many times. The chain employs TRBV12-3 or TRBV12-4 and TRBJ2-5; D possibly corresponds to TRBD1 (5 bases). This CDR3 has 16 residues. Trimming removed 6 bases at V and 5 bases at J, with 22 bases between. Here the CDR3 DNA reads TGTGCCAGCAGCTTACCGACAGAGCCCCTGAGGGAGACCCAGTACTTC. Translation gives CASSLPTEPLRETQYF.

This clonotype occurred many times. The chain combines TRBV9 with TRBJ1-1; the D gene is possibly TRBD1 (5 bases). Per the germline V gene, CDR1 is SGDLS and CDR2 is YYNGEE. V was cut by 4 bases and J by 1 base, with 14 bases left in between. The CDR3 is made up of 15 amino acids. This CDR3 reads CASSRSSGGNTEAFF. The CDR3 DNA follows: TGTGCCAGCAGCCGTAGTTCGGGGGGGAACACTGAAGCTTTCTTT.

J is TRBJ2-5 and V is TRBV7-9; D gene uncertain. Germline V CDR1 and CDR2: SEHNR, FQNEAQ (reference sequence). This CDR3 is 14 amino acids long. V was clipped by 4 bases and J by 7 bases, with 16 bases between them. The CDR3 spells CASSSQALRGTQYF. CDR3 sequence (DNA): TGTGCCAGCAGCTCCCAAGCCCTTCGTGGGACCCAGTACTTC.

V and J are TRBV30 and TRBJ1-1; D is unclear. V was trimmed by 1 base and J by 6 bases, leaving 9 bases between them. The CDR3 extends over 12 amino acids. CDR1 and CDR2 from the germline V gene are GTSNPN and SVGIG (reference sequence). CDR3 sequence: CAWSGDGAEAFF. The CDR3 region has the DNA TGTGCCTGGAGTGGTGATGGGGCTGAAGCTTTCTTT. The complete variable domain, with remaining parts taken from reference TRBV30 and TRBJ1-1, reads SQTIHQWPATLVQPVGSPLSLECTVEGTSNPNLYWYRQAAGRGLQLLFYSVGIGQISSEVPQNLSASRPQDRQFILSSKKLLLSDSGFYLCAWSGDGAEAFFGQGTRLTVV.